A single sample gave rise to the 7 T cell receptor beta chains below, sequenced in a study of blood T cell repertoires in COVID-19. Data came from immunoSEQ multiplex PCR; TCRdb stores just in-frame clones and leaves some out. The sample contains about 200,000 clones, 86% of which appear only once. Material for sequencing was peripheral blood. Receptors were obtained from a man of 80 years or more with acute or convalescent COVID-19.

This clone occurred a few times. The V and J genes are TRBV29-1 and TRBJ2-1; D not resolved. V was shortened by 7 bases and J by 8 bases, with 15 bases between the two germline ends. The germline CDR1 and CDR2 sequences are SQVTM and ANQGSEA. This CDR3 region has 12 residues. The CDR3 reads CSGEIISDEQFF. The CDR3 DNA follows: TGCAGCGGAGAGATAATAAGCGATGAGCAGTTCTTC.

This chain uses TRBV6-2 or TRBV6-3 with TRBJ1-5; 12 nucleotides line up with TRBD1. The CDR3 is 15 residues long. J lost 8 bases, V lost 5 bases, and 7 bases had no gene match. CDR1 and CDR2 from the germline V gene are MNHEY and SVGEGT. CDR3 nucleotide sequence: TGTGCCAGCAGTGACGGGACAGGGGGCGTTAAGCCCCAGCATTTT. Protein sequence: CASSDGTGGVKPQHF.

A single count supports this clone. This rearrangement joins TRBV5-1 to TRBJ2-3; D may be TRBD1 (7 bases). V shed 7 bases and J shed 1 base, with 10 bases lying between them. CDR3 size: 13 residues. The germline V gene encodes CDR1 SGHRS and CDR2 YFSETQ. The CDR3 sequence: CASGGTGTDTQYF. The CDR3 DNA sequence: TGCGCCAGCGGGGGGACAGGCACAGATACGCAGTATTTT.

The chain couples TRBV7-2 to TRBJ2-1, with 10 bases fitting TRBD2. This CDR3 spans 17 amino acids. The ends lost 1 base at V and 3 bases at J; junction bases unmatched: 6. Germline CDR1 reads SGHTA; CDR2 reads FQGNSA. The CDR3 spells CASSLVNLAGVYNEQFF. The CDR3 nucleotides read TGTGCCAGCAGCTTAGTTAATCTAGCGGGAGTCTACAATGAGCAGTTCTTC.

This clone has only a few counts. This chain's CDR3 is CAWGPFTGYNEKLFF. The CDR3 bases are TGTGCCTGGGGTCCGTTCACCGGTTATAATGAAAAACTGTTTTTT. The J gene is TRBJ1-4, the V gene TRBV30, with D unresolved. The CDR3 totals 15 residues. The germline CDR1 and CDR2 sequences are GTSNPN and SVGIG (reference sequence). With 5 bases removed from V and 4 bases from J, the gap between germline ends came to 17 bases.

The rearrangement joins TRBV21-1 to TRBJ2-3; the DNA was not used to check the table's D call, TRBD2. TRBV21-1 corresponds to a pseudogene. The CDR3 is 16 amino acids. CDR3 bases: TGTGCCAGCAGCAAAGGAGAACCCGAAAGCACAGATACGCAGTATTTT. It specifies CASSKGEPESTDTQYF.

The rearrangement links TRBV28 to TRBJ2-5; D is uncertain. The germline V and J ends were trimmed by 5 bases and 5 bases, with 6 bases remaining between them. The germline CDR1 and CDR2 sequences are MDHEN and SYDVKM. The CDR3 loop spans 11 amino acids. The DNA of the CDR3 is TGTGCCAGCAGTAATGGCGAGACCCAGTACTTC. Amino acid sequence: CASSNGETQYF.